The rows below give T cell receptor beta chains drawn from one sample of a study of blood T cell repertoires in COVID-19. Method: immunoSEQ multiplex PCR; TCRdb's copy keeps in-frame clones and lacks some. The table has some 17,000 clones, 75% to 90% seen once; the top ten hold less than 20%. The sequenced material came from peripheral blood. All receptors derive from a man over 45 with active COVID-19. The CDR3 runs from the conserved cysteine through the conserved F or W. D genes are given only for firm matches. Clone size appears in some rows only: once, few, many, or a class for an expanded clone.

TRBJ1-5 | NA | NA | TRBV6-5 | CASRKRDSNQPQHF | TGTGCCAGCAGGAAGAGGGATAGCAATCAGCCCCAGCATTTT
TRBJ1-1 | NA | NA | TRBV11-2 | CASSPSVGGNTEAFF | TGTGCCAGCAGCCCCTCGGTGGGGGGGAACACTGAAGCTTTCTTT
TRBJ2-7 | NA | NA | TRBV28 | CASSLLRSSYEQYF | TGTGCCAGCAGTTTATTGAGGAGCTCCTACGAGCAGTACTTC
TRBJ2-1 | NA | NA | TRBV10-3 | CAISQGSYNEQFF | TGTGCCATCAGCCAGGGGAGTTACAATGAGCAGTTCTTC
TRBJ1-2 | NA | NA | TRBV7-2 | CASSLARREFDGYTF | TGTGCCAGCAGCTTAGCGCGTAGGGAGTTCGATGGCTACACCTTC
TRBJ2-2 | NA | NA | TRBV11-2 | CASSFSNTGELFF | TGTGCCAGCAGCTTCTCGAACACCGGGGAGCTGTTTTTT
TRBJ2-4 | NA | NA | TRBV11-3 | CASSHLQGGNIQYF | TGTGCCAGCAGCCACCTACAGGGGGGGAACATTCAGTACTTC
TRBJ2-1 | NA | NA | TRBV20-1 | CSAPNNEQFF | TGCAGTGCGCCTAACAATGAGCAGTTCTTC
TRBJ2-1 | once | NA | TRBV11-2 | CASSLDRENEQFF | TGTGCCAGCAGCTTAGACAGGGAAAATGAGCAGTTCTTC
TRBJ1-6 | NA | TRBD1 | TRBV7-9 | CASSQGGILSPLHF | TGTGCCAGCTCACAAGGGGGCATTCTGTCACCCCTCCACTTT
TRBJ1-5 | few | NA | TRBV4-1 | CASSPHSQGSFSNQPQHF | TGCGCCAGCAGCCCCCACTCGCAGGGGTCGTTCAGCAATCAGCCCCAGCATTTT
TRBJ2-3 | NA | TRBD1 | TRBV9 | CASSVETGKNADTQYF | TGTGCCAGCAGCGTAGAGACAGGGAAGAACGCAGATACGCAGTATTTT
TRBJ1-3 | NA | NA | TRBV5-8 | CASSSRTDSGNTIYF | TGTGCCAGCAGCTCCAGGACAGACTCTGGAAACACCATATATTTT
TRBJ1-5 | NA | NA | TRBV18 | CASSPVGSNQPQHF | TGTGCCAGCTCACCCGTGGGCAGCAATCAGCCCCAGCATTTT
TRBJ2-5 | once | NA | TRBV23-1 | CASSRRTETQYF | TGCGCCAGCAGTCGCAGAACAGAGACCCAGTACTTC
TRBJ1-4 | NA | TRBD1 | TRBV6-5 | CASREGAREKLFF | TGTGCCAGTCGGGAGGGGGCGCGTGAAAAACTGTTTTTT
TRBJ1-1 | NA | TRBD1 | TRBV5-1 | CASSFGQGANTEAFF | TGCGCCAGCAGCTTCGGACAGGGGGCAAACACTGAAGCTTTCTTT
TRBJ1-4 | NA | NA | TRBV9 | CASSVGQLDEKLFF | TGTGCCAGCAGCGTCGGACAGCTTGATGAAAAACTGTTTTTT
TRBJ1-2 | NA | NA | TRBV6-5 | CASRPDRIYGYTF | TGTGCCAGCAGGCCGGACAGAATTTATGGCTACACCTTC
TRBJ1-2 | NA | NA | TRBV19 | CASSPTGTYGYTF | TGTGCCAGTAGTCCAACCGGGACTTATGGCTACACCTTC
TRBJ2-6 | NA | NA | TRBV4-3 | CASSLQFSGANVLTF | TGCGCCAGCAGCCTACAGTTCTCTGGGGCCAACGTCCTGACTTTC
TRBJ1-1 | NA | NA | TRBV7-8 | CASSLAGGYTEAFF | TGTGCCAGCAGCTTAGCGGGGGGTTACACTGAAGCTTTCTTT
TRBJ2-7 | once | TRBD1 | TRBV20-1 | CSASLGQGATEQYF | TGCAGTGCTAGTCTAGGACAGGGGGCGACCGAGCAGTACTTC
TRBJ2-5 | NA | NA | TRBV2 | CASSPSRTQYF | TGTGCCAGCAGCCCCTCTCGGACCCAGTACTTC
TRBJ1-1 | NA | NA | TRBV7-2 | CASSLGAVLTTEAFF | TGTGCCAGCAGCTTAGGTGCGGTTTTGACCACTGAAGCTTTCTTT
TRBJ1-1 | medium-sized | NA | TRBV29-1 | CSVNRVPLKDTEAFF | TGCAGCGTAAACAGGGTGCCATTAAAGGACACTGAAGCTTTCTTT
TRBJ2-7 | NA | TRBD2 | TRBV27 | CASSGLAGVGQQYF | TGTGCCAGCAGTGGACTAGCGGGAGTGGGGCAGCAGTACTTC
TRBJ1-3 | NA | NA | TRBV11-2 | CASSLTPTLSGNTIYF | TGTGCCAGCAGCTTAACACCCACCCTCTCTGGAAACACCATATATTTT
TRBJ2-1 | once | TRBD2 | TRBV18 | CASSPDRTVLAGPYNEQFF | TGTGCCAGCTCACCAGACAGGACAGTACTAGCGGGGCCCTACAATGAGCAGTTCTTC
TRBJ2-1 | NA | TRBD2 | TRBV4-3 | CASSRSYREGYNEQFF | TGCGCCAGCAGCCGAAGTTACCGGGAGGGCTACAATGAGCAGTTCTTC
TRBJ2-7 | once | TRBD2 | TRBV5-4 | CASGTSGGYEQYF | TGTGCCAGCGGGACTAGCGGGGGGTACGAGCAGTACTTC
TRBJ2-5 | NA | TRBD2 | TRBV11-3 | CASSLGGRAVRETQYF | TGTGCCAGCAGCTTAGGGGGGAGGGCCGTACGGGAGACCCAGTACTTC
TRBJ2-7 | few | TRBD1 | TRBV5-7 | CASSYRGTGDYEQYF | TGTGCCAGCAGCTACCGGGGTACAGGGGACTACGAGCAGTACTTC
TRBJ1-1 | NA | NA | TRBV3-1/TRBV3-2 | CASSQVQGRTEAFF | TGTGCCAGCAGCCAAGTTCAGGGGCGGACTGAAGCTTTCTTT
TRBJ2-7 | NA | NA | TRBV11-1 | CASSIQESYEQYF | TGTGCCAGCAGCATACAGGAATCCTACGAGCAGTACTTC